These 11 T cell receptor beta chains originate from one sample sequenced in a study of control samples from healthy donors and cancer patients. Some clones are missing from TCRdb's copy, which holds only in-frame ones; the method was immunoSEQ multiplex PCR. The repertoire holds fewer than 300,000 clones, with over 75% as singletons. The source material was PBMCs. These receptors were obtained from a woman aged 55-75 years with lung cancer.

V is TRBV28 and J is TRBJ2-7, with TRBD1 matching over 8 bases. After removal of 5 bases from V and 7 bases from J, the junction contained 13 bases not matched to a gene. Germline values: CDR1 MDHEN, CDR2 SYDVKM. The length of the CDR3 is 15 residues. The CDR3 here is CASSAPGGPLREQYF. CDR3 sequence (DNA): TGTGCCAGCAGTGCCCCAGGGGGCCCCCTGAGGGAGCAGTACTTC.

The V gene is TRBV12-3 or TRBV12-4, the J gene TRBJ2-1, with TRBD1 as a possible D gene (6 bases). V was clipped by 3 bases and J by 12 bases, with 15 bases between them. The CDR3 length is 13 residues. The DNA of the CDR3 is TGTGCCAGCAGTTTCGCCGGGACATTGGGGCAGTTCTTC. It specifies CASSFAGTLGQFF.

The chain employs TRBV24-1 and TRBJ2-2; no firm D call. This CDR3 is 13 amino acids long. Germline V gives CDR1 KGHDR, CDR2 SFDVKD. Trimming removed 4 bases at V and 6 bases at J, with 8 bases between. CDR3 nucleotides: TGTGCCACCAGTGAACTGGGCTCCGGGGAGCTGTTTTTT. As protein: CATSELGSGELFF.

The CDR3, as DNA: TGTGCCAGCAGCTCGTATCCAGTAGGGAGCTCCTACGAGCAGTACTTC. It encodes CASSSYPVGSSYEQYF. The rearrangement joins TRBV5-6 to TRBJ2-7, with a weak D call TRBD2 (5 bases). This CDR3 has 16 amino acids. Germline V lookup: CDR1 SGHDT, CDR2 YYEEEE. Trimming removed 3 bases from V and 0 bases from J, with 16 bases in between.

This sequence joins TRBV18 and TRBJ1-1; the D gene is possibly TRBD1 (5 bases). The germline V and J ends were trimmed by 3 bases and 11 bases, with 16 bases remaining between them. The CDR3 consists of 13 residues. Germline assignment: CDR1 KGHSH and CDR2 LQKENI. The CDR3 region is CASSPGDLRGAFF. The CDR3 coding sequence is TGTGCCAGCTCACCGGGGGACCTACGAGGGGCTTTCTTT.

This chain uses TRBV28 with TRBJ1-2; D may be TRBD1 (5 bases). Germline assignment: CDR1 MDHEN and CDR2 SYDVKM. This CDR3 spans 16 amino acids. V gave up 3 bases and J gave up 1 base, with 15 bases separating them. The DNA for the CDR3 is TGTGCCAGCAGTTTCCCCACTCAGACAGTTAACTATGGCTACACCTTC. Encoded protein: CASSFPTQTVNYGYTF.

The gene calls are TRBV9 and TRBJ2-3, with 7 bases aligning to TRBD2. Germline V gene data show CDR1 as SGDLS and CDR2 as YYNGEE. The CDR3 has 16 residues. V gave up 6 bases and J gave up 4 bases; unmatched junction bases: 14. The CDR3 region is CASTRDPTSRADTQYF. The CDR3, as DNA: TGTGCCAGCACACGAGATCCGACTAGCAGGGCAGATACGCAGTATTTT.

The chain employs TRBV6-5 and TRBJ2-3; D remains unclear. The CDR3 runs to 16 residues. From germline, CDR1 is MNHEY and CDR2 SVGAGI. V lost 2 bases, J lost 0 bases, and 12 bases lay in between. In DNA, the CDR3 is TGTGCCAGCAGTTACAACGGCTTTTCTAGCACAGATACGCAGTATTTT. Its translation is CASSYNGFSSTDTQYF.

This chain connects TRBV10-2 to TRBJ2-5; 10 positions match TRBD2. The CDR3 length is 14 residues. CDR1 WSHSY and CDR2 SAAADI come from the germline V gene. V gave up 5 bases and J gave up 4 bases; unmatched junction bases: 4. The chain's CDR3 is CASSTSGRAETQYF. The CDR3 nucleotides read TGCGCCAGCAGTACGAGCGGGAGGGCAGAGACCCAGTACTTC.

J is TRBJ1-1 and V is TRBV10-2, with a tentative D call TRBD1 (6 bases). Trimming shortened V by 4 bases and J by 5 bases, and 20 bases separated the two germline ends. Per germline, CDR1 WSHSY and CDR2 SAAADI. There are 16 residues in the CDR3. The CDR3, as DNA: TGCGCCAGCAGTGGGCTTGGGGGGGATAGGGGGACTGAAGCTTTCTTT. Protein product: CASSGLGGDRGTEAFF.

This rearrangement joins TRBV6-6 to TRBJ1-2, with D perhaps matching TRBD1 (5 bases). Deletions cut 6 bases from V and 7 bases from J, with 12 bases between. Germline CDR1 MNHNY, CDR2 SVGAGI (reference sequence). CDR3 length: 12 residues. The CDR3 here is CASRTEGLGYTF. DNA for the CDR3: TGTGCCAGCAGGACGGAGGGGCTTGGCTACACCTTC.